One sample yielded the 5 T cell receptor beta chains listed below, sequenced in a study of blood T cell repertoires in COVID-19. Clones were sequenced by immunoSEQ multiplex PCR, and TCRdb holds only the in-frame ones, with some missing. The data hold roughly 70,000 clones, with approximately 90% observed a single time. Sequences were obtained from peripheral blood. Receptors originate from a man aged 70-80 years with acute or convalescent COVID-19.

The J gene is TRBJ1-5, the V gene TRBV19, with 7 bases fitting TRBD1. There are 15 residues in the CDR3. The V gene's germline CDR1 is LNHDA and CDR2 SQIVND (reference sequence). Trimming cost V 3 bases and J 9 bases; bases outside gene matches: 11. DNA of the CDR3: TGTGCCAGTAGTATGGCGACAGGGTGGCAGGTGCCCCAGCATTTT. Protein sequence: CASSMATGWQVPQHF.

The chain links TRBV6-2 or TRBV6-3 to TRBJ2-3, with 10 bases aligning to TRBD2. Trimming cost V 0 bases and J 2 bases; bases outside gene matches: 5. The CDR3 covers 17 residues. The germline V gene has CDR1 MNHEY and CDR2 SVGEGT. CDR3 region: CASSYSASGGYTDTQYF. The CDR3 region has the DNA TGTGCCAGCAGTTACTCGGCTAGCGGGGGTTACACAGATACGCAGTATTTT.

The chain links TRBV5-1 to TRBJ2-7; TRBD1 matches 7 bases. The length of the CDR3 is 15 residues. V shed 2 bases and J 6 bases; nucleotides not matched to a gene: 11. Germline V gene lookup returns CDR1 SGHRS and CDR2 YFSETQ. CDR3 residues: CASSFPFTGAVEQYF. CDR3 nucleotides: TGCGCCAGCAGCTTCCCCTTTACAGGGGCGGTCGAGCAGTACTTC.

The V gene is TRBV7-9, the J gene TRBJ2-7; D unclear. V was clipped by 3 bases and J by 6 bases, with 9 bases between them. Germline CDR1 and CDR2: SEHNR and FQNEAQ (reference sequence). This CDR3 is built from 12 residues. The CDR3 DNA reads TGTGCCAGCAGCTTGGTTACACCCGAGCAGTACTTC. As protein: CASSLVTPEQYF.

V usage is TRBV6-2 or TRBV6-3 and J usage is TRBJ1-2; D may be TRBD1 (5 bases). CDR1 is MNHEY and CDR2 is SVGEGT in the germline V gene. CDR3 length: 14 amino acids. Trimming cost V 2 bases and J 8 bases, with 15 bases left between them. The CDR3 DNA is TGTGCCAGCAGTTACGCCCAGGACATCCGCGGCTACACCTTC. It specifies CASSYAQDIRGYTF.